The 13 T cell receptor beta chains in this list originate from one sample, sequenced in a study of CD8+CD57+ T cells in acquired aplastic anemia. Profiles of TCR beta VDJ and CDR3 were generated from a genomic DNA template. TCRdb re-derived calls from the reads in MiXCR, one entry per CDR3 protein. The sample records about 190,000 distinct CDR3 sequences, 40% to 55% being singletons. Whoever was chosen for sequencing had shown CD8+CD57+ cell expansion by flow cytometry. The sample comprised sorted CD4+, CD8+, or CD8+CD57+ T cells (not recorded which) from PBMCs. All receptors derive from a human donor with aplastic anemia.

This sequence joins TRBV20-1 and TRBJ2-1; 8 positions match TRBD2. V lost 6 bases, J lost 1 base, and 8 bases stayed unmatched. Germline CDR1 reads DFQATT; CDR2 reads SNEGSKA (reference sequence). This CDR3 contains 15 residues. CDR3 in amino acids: CSAPPAGGSYNEQFF. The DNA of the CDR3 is TGCAGTGCCCCTCCTGCGGGGGGATCCTACAATGAGCAGTTCTTC.

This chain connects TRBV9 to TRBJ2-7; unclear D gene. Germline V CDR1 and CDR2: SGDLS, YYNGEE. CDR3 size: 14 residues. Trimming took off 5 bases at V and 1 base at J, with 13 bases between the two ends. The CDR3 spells CASSVSVPSYEQYF. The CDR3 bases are TGTGCCAGCAGTGTGTCCGTGCCTTCCTACGAGCAGTACTTC.

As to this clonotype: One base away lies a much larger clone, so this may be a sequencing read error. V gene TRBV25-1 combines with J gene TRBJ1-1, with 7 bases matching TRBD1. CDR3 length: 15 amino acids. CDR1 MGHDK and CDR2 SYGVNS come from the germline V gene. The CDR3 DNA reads TGTACCAGCAGTTTGAAGGGGGCCATGAACACTGAAGCTTTCTTT. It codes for CTSSLKGAMNTEAFF.

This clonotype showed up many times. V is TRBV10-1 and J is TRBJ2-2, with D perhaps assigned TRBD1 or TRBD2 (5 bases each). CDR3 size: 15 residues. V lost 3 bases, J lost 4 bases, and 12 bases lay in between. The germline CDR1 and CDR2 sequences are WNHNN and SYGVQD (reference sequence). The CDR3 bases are TGCGCCAGCAGTGACATAGGGACGGCCACCGGGGAGCTGTTTTTT. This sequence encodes CASSDIGTATGELFF.

CDR3 sequence reads: CASSFTGSNYGYTF. For the CDR3, the DNA is TGCGCCAGCAGCTTTACAGGGTCGAACTATGGCTACACCTTC. The chain recombines TRBV5-1 with TRBJ1-2; the D gene is possibly TRBD1 (6 bases). This CDR3 contains 14 residues. V lost 2 bases, J lost 2 bases, and 10 bases lay in between. Germline CDR1 reads SGHRS; CDR2 reads YFSETQ.

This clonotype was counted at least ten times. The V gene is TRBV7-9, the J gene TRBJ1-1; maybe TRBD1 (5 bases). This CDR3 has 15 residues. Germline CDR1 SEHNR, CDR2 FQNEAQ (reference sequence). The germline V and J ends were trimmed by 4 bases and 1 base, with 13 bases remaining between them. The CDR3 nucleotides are TGTGCCAGCAGCTCCAGACAGCGAGAGAACACTGAAGCTTTCTTT. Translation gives CASSSRQRENTEAFF.

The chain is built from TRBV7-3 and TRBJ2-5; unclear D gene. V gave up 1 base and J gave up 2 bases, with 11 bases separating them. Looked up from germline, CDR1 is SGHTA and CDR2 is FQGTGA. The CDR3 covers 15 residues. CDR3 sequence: CASSLIPGEQETQYF. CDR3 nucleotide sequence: TGTGCCAGCAGCTTAATTCCTGGCGAGCAAGAGACCCAGTACTTC.

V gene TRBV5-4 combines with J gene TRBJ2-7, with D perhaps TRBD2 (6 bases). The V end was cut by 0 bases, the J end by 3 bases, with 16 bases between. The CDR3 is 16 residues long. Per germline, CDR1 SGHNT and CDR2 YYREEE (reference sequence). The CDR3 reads CASSLAAGTVLYEQYF. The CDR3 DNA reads TGTGCCAGCAGCTTGGCCGCGGGGACGGTTCTCTACGAGCAGTACTTC.

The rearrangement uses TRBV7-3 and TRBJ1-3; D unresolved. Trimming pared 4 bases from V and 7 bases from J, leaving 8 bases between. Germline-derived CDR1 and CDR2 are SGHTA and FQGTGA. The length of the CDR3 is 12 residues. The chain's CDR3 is CASSSAINTIYF. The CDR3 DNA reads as TGTGCCAGCAGCTCAGCCATTAACACCATATATTTT.

CDR3 loop: CSASQRDKYNEQFF. The CDR3 DNA reads TGCAGTGCTAGCCAACGGGACAAGTACAATGAGCAGTTCTTC. The chain recombines TRBV20-1 with TRBJ2-1; TRBD1 is a possible D gene (6 bases). The V gene's germline CDR1 is DFQATT and CDR2 SNEGSKA (reference sequence). The CDR3 consists of 14 residues. V shed 3 bases and J shed 4 bases, with 13 bases lying between them.

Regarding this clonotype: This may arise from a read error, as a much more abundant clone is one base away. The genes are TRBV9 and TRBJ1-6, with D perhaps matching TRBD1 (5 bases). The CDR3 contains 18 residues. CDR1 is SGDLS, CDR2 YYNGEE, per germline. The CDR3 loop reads CASSVGPGVSSYNPPLHF. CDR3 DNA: TGTGCCAGCAGCGTAGGGCCGGGGGTCAGCTCCTATAATCCACCCCTCCACTTT. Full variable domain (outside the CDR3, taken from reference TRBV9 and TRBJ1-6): DSGVTQTPKHLITATGQRVTLRCSPRSGDLSVYWYQQSLDQGLQFLIQYYNGEERAKGNILERFSAQQFPDLHSELNLSSLELGDSALYFCASSVGPGVSSYNPPLHFGNGTRLTVT.

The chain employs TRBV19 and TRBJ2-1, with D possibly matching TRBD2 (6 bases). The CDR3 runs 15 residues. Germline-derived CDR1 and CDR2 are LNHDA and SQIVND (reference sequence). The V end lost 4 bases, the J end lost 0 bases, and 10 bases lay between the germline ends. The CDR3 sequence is CASSTSTSSYNEQFF. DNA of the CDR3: TGTGCCAGTAGTACGTCGACTAGCTCCTACAATGAGCAGTTCTTC.

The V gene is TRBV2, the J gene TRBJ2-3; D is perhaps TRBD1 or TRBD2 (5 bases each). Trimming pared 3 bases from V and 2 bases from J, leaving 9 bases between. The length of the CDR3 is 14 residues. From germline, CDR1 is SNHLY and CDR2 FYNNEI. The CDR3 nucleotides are TGTGCCAGCAGTGAGGGGGATTACACAGATACGCAGTATTTT. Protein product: CASSEGDYTDTQYF.